The 6 T cell receptor beta chains given below trace back to one sample, sequenced in a study of Ad26.COV2.S vaccination and SARS-CoV-2 variants. Treatment noted: roughly 19 received Ad26.COV2.S at low or high dose, single or two shots; about 5 received placebo; per-sample allocation not given. Material that was analyzed had been drawn on day 63 after the first vaccine or placebo injection. Here immunoSEQ multiplex PCR was the method, and the copy in TCRdb shows in-frame clones only, minus some. This sample yields about 350,000 clones, of which around nine tenths are seen a single time; just under 5% belongs to the top ten. The sequencing used peripheral blood, collected in a trial of Ad26.COV2.S vaccine versus placebo. All receptors come from a person between 18 and 65 years old who received the Ad26.COV2.S COVID-19 vaccine or a placebo.

The chain joins TRBV3-1 (or the pseudogene TRBV3-2) to TRBJ2-5, with TRBD1 matching 11 bases. V lost 4 bases, J lost 4 bases, and 8 bases stayed unmatched. Germline V gene sequence: CDR1 LGHDT, CDR2 YNNKEL (reference sequence). The CDR3 runs to 16 residues. This CDR3 reads CASSPETGTGGETQYF. DNA for the CDR3: TGTGCCAGCAGCCCGGAAACAGGGACAGGGGGAGAGACCCAGTACTTC.

V and J are TRBV3-1 (or the pseudogene TRBV3-2) and TRBJ2-1, with 8 bases aligning to TRBD1. The J segment lost 6 bases and the V segment lost 0 bases, leaving 7 bases of the junction unmatched. The germline V gene has CDR1 LGHDT and CDR2 YNNKEL (reference sequence). The CDR3 has 16 residues. DNA for the CDR3: TGTGCCAGCAGCCAAGATCTTGGCAGGGGGCGCAATGAGCAGTTCTTC. This translates into CASSQDLGRGRNEQFF.

This clone was seen only a few times. The chain uses TRBV4-3 and TRBJ2-2; D call uncertain. Trimming cost V 0 bases and J 4 bases, with 6 bases left between them. CDR1 is LGHNA and CDR2 is YSLEER in the germline V gene. The CDR3 extends over 14 amino acids. For the CDR3, the DNA is TGCGCCAGCAGCCAAGACGGTGGCACCGGGGAGCTGTTTTTT. It encodes CASSQDGGTGELFF.

The chain carries TRBV5-6 and TRBJ1-1; a weak D match, TRBD1 (5 bases). V was clipped by 1 base and J by 4 bases, with 11 bases between them. CDR3 size: 14 residues. Per the germline V gene, CDR1 is SGHDT and CDR2 is YYEEEE. The CDR3 here is CASSLIQGVTEAFF. As DNA, the CDR3 is TGTGCCAGCAGCTTGATTCAGGGCGTCACTGAAGCTTTCTTT.

This chain joins TRBV19 and TRBJ2-7; the D call may be TRBD1 or TRBD2 (5 bases each). The germline V gene encodes CDR1 LNHDA and CDR2 SQIVND (reference sequence). The germline V and J ends were trimmed by 4 bases and 6 bases, with 16 bases remaining between them. The CDR3 spans 14 residues. The CDR3 DNA reads as TGTGCCAGTAGTAGAGGGGCAGGGAGTGGCGAGCAGTACTTC. Its protein is CASSRGAGSGEQYF.

The chain employs TRBV5-1 and TRBJ1-3; TRBD1 is a possible D gene (6 bases). The CDR3 loop spans 17 amino acids. The germline V gene has CDR1 SGHRS and CDR2 YFSETQ. V was pared by 0 bases and J by 0 bases, with 13 bases between. The CDR3 DNA reads as TGCGCCAGCAGCTTGGAACCGGGACAAAGCTCTGGAAACACCATATATTTT. Its protein product is CASSLEPGQSSGNTIYF. Looking up the rest from reference TRBV5-1 and TRBJ1-3 gives the full variable domain: KAGVTQTPRYLIKTRGQQVTLSCSPISGHRSVSWYQQTPGQGLQFLFEYFSETQRNKGNFPGRFSGRQFSNSRSEMNVSTLELGDSALYLCASSLEPGQSSGNTIYFGEGSWLTVV.